This TCR beta chain was recorded in a study of glioma-infiltrating T cells after dendritic cell vaccination. Study-wide results and caveats: No direct clonality-survival link was found; a diverse polyclonal response may matter. Longer survival after dendritic cell vaccination followed higher pretreatment TIL content.

After removal of 3 bases from V and 13 bases from J, the junction contained 4 bases not matched to a gene. The CDR3 length is 10 residues. CDR1 and CDR2 (germline): SQVTM, ANQGSEA. Time point reported: after dendritic cell vaccination, including at tumor progression/relapse. As concerns this clone: Its matching antigen is unknown.

TCRB CDR3 was amplified from 2 ug genomic DNA or less. The primer mix had 60 V beta and 13 J beta primers. Libraries were prepared by immunoSEQ multiplex PCR; TCRdb keeps only in-frame clonotypes and omits some of them. This sample has 55,000 to 75,000 clones, with about 86% found just once. The rearrangement links TRBV29-1 to TRBJ2-5, with 8 bases aligning to TRBD2. The receptor's source is a human donor with glioblastoma. This specimen was blood, taken after dendritic cell vaccination. CDR3: CSVDGRGGYF. In DNA form, the CDR3 reads TGCAGCGTTGATGGTCGGGGGGGGTACTTC.